Detailed here is one TCR beta chain. This record comes from a study of blood T cell repertoires in COVID-19. About the study: Material from acute and convalescent COVID-19 was sourced from the United States, Italy and Spain. PBMCs, B-cell-depleted T cells, or T cells were the source of the cDNA or gDNA that made up the material.

Source study methods: Amplification of reference gene primers provided the estimated nucleated cell counts. The method was immunoSEQ multiplex PCR; TCRdb's version includes in-frame clones alone and lacks a portion of them. The V and J calls and the clone size are those of that table, but D and trimming were determined from the DNA. The sample lists around 140,000 clones; about 70% were seen once. Trimming took off 4 bases at V and 1 base at J, with 9 bases between the two ends. Per germline, CDR1 SGDLS and CDR2 YYNGEE. The CDR3 covers 14 residues. The source is a woman in her 70s with acute or convalescent COVID-19. The chain carries TRBV9 and TRBJ2-1; unclear D gene. The specimen was peripheral blood. The CDR3 bases are TGTGCCAGCAGCCCCACCCTATCCTACAATGAGCAGTTCTTC. Translation gives CASSPTLSYNEQFF.